These 7 T cell receptor beta chains were all obtained from the same sample, sequenced in a study of T cells in localized non-small cell lung cancer. Sequenced by immunoSEQ multiplex PCR; TCRdb stores in-frame clones only, minus some. Found here are 20,000 to 25,000 clones, about 80% of them singletons; the top ten hold roughly 4.8%. The input for sequencing was PBMCs, taken before any cancer treatment. These receptors came from a man aged 40 to 69 with stage II lung adenocarcinoma.

CDR3 bases: TGTGCCAGCTCACCGAGACAGGGGTCCAATGAGCAGTTCTTC. Its protein is CASSPRQGSNEQFF. The rearrangement joins TRBV18 to TRBJ2-1; 8 bases fit TRBD1. Germline lookup yields CDR1 KGHSH and CDR2 LQKENI. J gave up 6 bases and V 3 bases, and 4 bases lay outside the gene matches. The CDR3 runs 14 residues.

The chain recombines TRBV11-2 with TRBJ1-1; D ambiguous. V lost 4 bases and J lost 1, with 4 bases in between. This CDR3 has 12 residues. CDR1 is SGHAT, CDR2 FQNNGV, per germline. CDR3 protein: CASSSANTEAFF. Here the CDR3 DNA reads TGTGCCAGCAGCTCAGCGAACACTGAAGCTTTCTTT.

The CDR3 DNA reads as TGCAGTGCTAATGGCTACACCTTC. Translation: CSANGYTF. The rearrangement joins TRBV20-1 to TRBJ1-2, with D unresolved. Trimming took off 4 bases at V and 6 bases at J, with 0 bases between the two ends. The germline V gene encodes CDR1 DFQATT and CDR2 SNEGSKA (reference sequence). The CDR3 has 8 amino acids.

A note on this clone: The sample carries other DNA sequences with the same CDR3. V usage is TRBV5-1 and J usage is TRBJ2-7; D is unresolved. The V gene lost 0 bases and the J gene lost 6 bases, with 4 bases spanning the gap. Germline V lookup: CDR1 SGHRS, CDR2 YFSETQ. This CDR3 spans 11 amino acids. The CDR3 DNA sequence: TGCGCCAGCAGCTTGGCCGGCGAGCAGTACTTC. Translating it yields CASSLAGEQYF. The complete variable domain, with remaining parts taken from reference TRBV5-1 and TRBJ2-7, reads KAGVTQTPRYLIKTRGQQVTLSCSPISGHRSVSWYQQTPGQGLQFLFEYFSETQRNKGNFPGRFSGRQFSNSRSEMNVSTLELGDSALYLCASSLAGEQYFGPGTRLTVT.

V gene TRBV29-1 combines with J gene TRBJ2-3, with D tentatively TRBD2 (6 bases). Germline assignment: CDR1 SQVTM and CDR2 ANQGSEA. The CDR3 spans 12 residues. Between the trimmed V and J ends, which lost 7 bases and 8 bases, there was a span of 16 bases. CDR3: CSGGTDPLTQYF. CDR3 DNA: TGCAGCGGCGGGACTGACCCCCTTACGCAGTATTTT.

The chain has TRBV27 and TRBJ2-7, with 9 positions matching TRBD2. This CDR3 has 14 residues. The germline gives CDR1 MNHEY, CDR2 SMNVEV (reference sequence). V shed 2 bases, J shed 5 bases, and the junction held 4 bases outside the gene matches. This CDR3 is CASSLRRGGDEQYF. The CDR3 DNA is TGTGCCAGCAGTTTAAGGCGGGGGGGCGACGAGCAGTACTTC.

This chain joins TRBV10-2 and TRBJ1-5; tentative D call: TRBD1 (5 bases). V shed 2 bases and J shed 3 bases, with 17 bases lying between them. The germline V gene has CDR1 WSHSY and CDR2 SAAADI. The CDR3 length is 17 residues. The CDR3 sequence: CASSELEGPLPNQPQHF. The DNA for the CDR3 is TGCGCCAGCAGTGAGCTAGAGGGACCCCTTCCCAATCAGCCCCAGCATTTT.